The 7 T cell receptor beta chains given below trace back to one sample, sequenced in a study of monozygotic twins with inflammatory bowel disease. TCRdb reprocessed the 5' RACE reads; each CDR3 protein has one entry and no DNA is given. The specimen's table records about 210,000 distinct CDR3 sequences. Sequencing was done on a sample of blood. The origin of the receptors is a human donor with ulcerative colitis or Crohn's disease, or a healthy co-twin of an affected twin (not recorded which).

V is TRBV27 and J is TRBJ2-7; TCRdb's D call of TRBD1 is untestable without DNA. CDR1 is MNHEY, CDR2 SMNVEV, per germline (reference sequence). This CDR3 is 15 amino acids long. The CDR3 is CASSRTGVTSYEQYF.

J is TRBJ1-1 and V is TRBV4-2; the TCRdb D gene call, TRBD1, has no DNA to confirm it. The CDR3 has 15 amino acids. Germline CDR1 and CDR2: LGHNA and YNFKEQ. CDR3 in amino acids: CASSRQQEENTEAFF.

This sequence joins TRBV7-8 and TRBJ2-2. Germline V lookup: CDR1 SGHVS, CDR2 FQNEAQ. There are 13 residues in the CDR3. The CDR3 sequence: CASSLEEAGELFF.

The chain uses TRBV3-1 and TRBJ2-7. This CDR3 spans 16 amino acids. Germline-derived CDR1 and CDR2 are LGHDT and YNNKEL (reference sequence). CDR3 loop: CASSQDGRRTLGGQYF.

CDR3 in amino acids: CSARDLVLAALDEQFF. This chain joins TRBV20-1 and TRBJ2-1; there is no DNA to check the TCRdb D call of TRBD2. This CDR3 is built from 16 residues. Germline CDR1 reads DFQATT; CDR2 reads SNEGSKA (reference sequence).

This chain links TRBV2 with TRBJ2-5. CDR3 length: 11 residues. CDR1 and CDR2 (germline): SNHLY, FYNNEI. CDR3 sequence reads: CASSEAETQYF.

V and J are TRBV6-1 and TRBJ2-1; TCRdb picks TRBD1, but there is no DNA to check that call. Germline lookup yields CDR1 MNHNS and CDR2 SASEGT. CDR3 size: 14 residues. The CDR3 protein is CASTPRQGRNEQFF.